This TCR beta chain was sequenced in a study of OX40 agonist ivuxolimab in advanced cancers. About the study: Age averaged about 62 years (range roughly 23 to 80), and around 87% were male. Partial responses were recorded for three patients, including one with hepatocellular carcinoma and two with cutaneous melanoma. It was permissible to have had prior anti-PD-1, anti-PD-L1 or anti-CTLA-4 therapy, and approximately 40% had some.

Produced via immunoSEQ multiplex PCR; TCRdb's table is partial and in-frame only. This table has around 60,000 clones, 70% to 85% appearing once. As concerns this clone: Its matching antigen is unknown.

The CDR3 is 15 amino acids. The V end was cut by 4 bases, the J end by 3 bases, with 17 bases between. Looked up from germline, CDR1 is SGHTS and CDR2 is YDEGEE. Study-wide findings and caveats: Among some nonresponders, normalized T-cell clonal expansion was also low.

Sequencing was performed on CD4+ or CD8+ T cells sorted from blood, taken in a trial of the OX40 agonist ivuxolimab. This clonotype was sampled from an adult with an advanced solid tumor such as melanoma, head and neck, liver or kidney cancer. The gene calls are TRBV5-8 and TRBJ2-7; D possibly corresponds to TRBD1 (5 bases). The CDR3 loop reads CASSEQVRSNYEQYF. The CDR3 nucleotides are TGTGCCAGCAGCGAACAGGTCAGGAGCAACTACGAGCAGTACTTC.